The 25 T cell receptor beta chains presented below share a single source sample, sequenced in a study of blood T cell repertoires in COVID-19. Sequenced by immunoSEQ multiplex PCR; TCRdb stores in-frame clones only, minus some. The sample has fewer than 80,000 clones; about nine tenths are singletons. The sequencing sample was made of peripheral blood. The receptors here all came from a human donor in a cohort sampled during active COVID-19.

The chain is built from TRBV19 and TRBJ2-5; 11 nucleotides agree with TRBD2. V dropped 5 bases and J dropped 2; count of bases not matched to a gene: 7. Germline CDR1 and CDR2: LNHDA and SQIVND (reference sequence). The CDR3 covers 16 residues. Written as DNA, the CDR3 is TGTGCCAGTAGTTCGGGACTAGCGGAGACTCAAGAGACCCAGTACTTC. It translates to CASSSGLAETQETQYF.

This clone was found once. V gene TRBV4-1 combines with J gene TRBJ2-7; maybe TRBD2 (5 bases). This CDR3 contains 15 residues. V dropped 1 base and J dropped 5 bases, with 15 bases sitting between them. Germline-derived CDR1 and CDR2 are MGHRA and YSYEKL. The CDR3: CASSQVVGGEDEQYF. The CDR3 DNA follows: TGCGCCAGCAGCCAAGTTGTCGGAGGCGAAGACGAGCAGTACTTC.

This clone has a handful of counts. Distinct nucleotide sequences in the sample also encode this CDR3. The V and J genes are TRBV7-9 and TRBJ1-6; D is perhaps TRBD1 (6 bases). V lost 1 base and J lost 3, with 10 bases in between. The CDR3 loop spans 16 amino acids. CDR1 and CDR2 from the germline V gene are SEHNR and FQNEAQ (reference sequence). The CDR3: CASSLGQGFYNSPLHF. CDR3 in DNA: TGTGCCAGCAGCTTAGGCCAGGGGTTCTATAATTCACCCCTCCACTTT.

This chain uses TRBV30 with TRBJ2-7, with a weak D call TRBD2 (6 bases). The V gene lost 1 base and the J gene lost 3 bases, with 19 bases spanning the gap. Germline lookup yields CDR1 GTSNPN and CDR2 SVGIG (reference sequence). There are 16 residues in the CDR3. The CDR3 nucleotides read TGTGCCTGGAGTGGCGAAGGTGGCGGGGCCCTCTACGAGCAGTACTTC. Translation gives CAWSGEGGGALYEQYF. Filled out from reference TRBV30 and TRBJ2-7, the complete variable domain reads SQTIHQWPATLVQPVGSPLSLECTVEGTSNPNLYWYRQAAGRGLQLLFYSVGIGQISSEVPQNLSASRPQDRQFILSSKKLLLSDSGFYLCAWSGEGGGALYEQYFGPGTRLTVT.

This clone appeared a single time. The chain combines TRBV5-4 with TRBJ2-7; D call uncertain. The CDR3 contains 17 residues. The V end lost 0 bases, the J end lost 3 bases, and 19 bases lay between the germline ends. CDR1 is SGHNT, CDR2 YYREEE, per germline (reference sequence). For the CDR3, the DNA is TGTGCCAGCAGCTTGGGAGGAACGAGTGTCAATTTCTACGAGCAGTACTTC. Residues: CASSLGGTSVNFYEQYF.

The chain links TRBV27 to TRBJ2-7, with a tentative D call TRBD1 (6 bases). Looked up from germline, CDR1 is MNHEY and CDR2 is SMNVEV (reference sequence). Trimming took off 5 bases at V and 2 bases at J, with 16 bases between the two ends. The CDR3 runs to 15 residues. CDR3 amino acids: CASSPRQETAYEQYF. CDR3 nucleotides: TGTGCCAGCAGTCCTCGACAGGAGACCGCCTACGAGCAGTACTTC.

This chain links TRBV11-2 with TRBJ2-7, with D hard to call. Germline loops: CDR1 SGHAT, CDR2 FQNNGV. Trimming took 0 bases from V and 2 from J, leaving 8 bases between them. The CDR3 has 14 amino acids. The CDR3 DNA reads TGTGCCAGCAGCTTAGAAGGCGGTGCCTACGAGCAGTACTTC. It translates to CASSLEGGAYEQYF.

This chain connects TRBV4-3 to TRBJ1-5; 7 nucleotides match TRBD1. Germline V lookup: CDR1 LGHNA, CDR2 YSLEER. The CDR3 has 16 amino acids. Trimming took 2 bases from V and 7 from J; bases not matched to a gene: 11. CDR3 in DNA: TGCGCCAGCAGCCAACGCGCGACAGGGACGAGGCAGCCCCAGCATTTT. It specifies CASSQRATGTRQPQHF.

This chain joins TRBV28 and TRBJ1-2, with TRBD1 identical over 7 bases. The germline gives CDR1 MDHEN, CDR2 SYDVKM. This CDR3 has 15 residues. The V segment lost 4 bases and the J segment 0 bases; nucleotides outside the gene matches: 5. CDR3 loop: CASSSGQEANYGYTF. CDR3 nucleotides: TGTGCCAGCAGTTCCGGACAGGAAGCTAACTATGGCTACACCTTC.

The chain joins TRBV10-3 to TRBJ2-1; 10 bases agree with TRBD2. The length of the CDR3 is 14 residues. CDR1 ENHRY and CDR2 SYGVKD come from the germline V gene. V trimming: 5 bases; J trimming: 12 bases; junction bases outside the gene matches: 10. The CDR3 bases are TGTGCCATCAGTTCGGCTAGCGGGGGAGGTTGGCAGTTCTTC. This codes for CAISSASGGGWQFF.

This chain joins TRBV25-1 and TRBJ1-3; D is unresolved. V was shortened by 0 bases and J by 6 bases, with 6 bases between the two germline ends. Germline-derived CDR1 and CDR2 are MGHDK and SYGVNS. This CDR3 has 13 residues. The CDR3 DNA sequence: TGTGCCAGCAGTGAATACAGGCAAAACACCATATATTTT. Protein product: CASSEYRQNTIYF.

The V call is TRBV2, the J call TRBJ2-5; TRBD2 aligns across 12 bases. This CDR3 has 16 amino acids. Germline V CDR1 and CDR2: SNHLY, FYNNEI. J lost 0 bases, V lost 4 bases, and 3 bases had no gene match. The CDR3 DNA is TGTGCCAGCAGTGGACTAGCGGGAGAACACCAAGAGACCCAGTACTTC. Protein: CASSGLAGEHQETQYF.

The rearrangement links TRBV24-1 to TRBJ2-1; 10 nucleotides match TRBD1. Germline values: CDR1 KGHDR, CDR2 SFDVKD. Unmatched junction bases numbered 9, after V lost 5 bases and J lost 9 bases. The CDR3 covers 15 residues. CDR3: CATSASTGGWGEQFF. The CDR3 nucleotides read TGTGCCACCAGTGCCTCGACAGGGGGCTGGGGTGAGCAGTTCTTC.

V is TRBV2 and J is TRBJ1-5; no definite D call. Germline CDR1 and CDR2: SNHLY and FYNNEI. V was pared by 8 bases and J by 1 base, with 9 bases between. The CDR3 spans 13 residues. CDR3 coding DNA: TGTGCCAGCCAACGGGGAAGCAATCAGCCCCAGCATTTT. Translating it yields CASQRGSNQPQHF.

This chain connects TRBV6-6 to TRBJ1-1; 7 bases are shared with TRBD1. This CDR3 spans 13 amino acids. The V gene end was trimmed by 5 bases and the J gene end by 4 bases; junction bases not matched to a gene: 4. CDR1 MNHNY and CDR2 SVGAGI come from the germline V gene (reference sequence). CDR3 sequence: CASSTTGVTEAFF. The CDR3 DNA follows: TGTGCCAGCAGTACCACAGGGGTCACTGAAGCTTTCTTT.

The CDR3 DNA reads as TGTGCCTGGAGTGGAGTAAAGGGGTTTAGCAATCAGCCCCAGCATTTT. It encodes CAWSGVKGFSNQPQHF. The rearrangement uses TRBV30 and TRBJ1-5, with a weak D call TRBD1 (5 bases). CDR1 and CDR2 from the germline V gene are GTSNPN and SVGIG (reference sequence). The V end was cut by 1 base, the J end by 0 bases, with 13 bases between. The CDR3 runs 16 residues. Full variable domain (remainder filled in from reference TRBV30 and TRBJ1-5): SQTIHQWPATLVQPVGSPLSLECTVEGTSNPNLYWYRQAAGRGLQLLFYSVGIGQISSEVPQNLSASRPQDRQFILSSKKLLLSDSGFYLCAWSGVKGFSNQPQHFGDGTRLSIL.

This clone has only one observation. CDR3 sequence reads: CSVQTGRGTDTQYF. Here the CDR3 DNA reads TGCAGCGTTCAGACGGGGAGGGGCACAGATACGCAGTATTTT. The rearrangement links TRBV29-1 to TRBJ2-3, with 7 bases aligning to TRBD2. The germline V gene has CDR1 SQVTM and CDR2 ANQGSEA. V lost 5 bases to trimming and J lost 1 base; unmatched junction nucleotides: 6. The CDR3 is 14 residues long.

The CDR3 nucleotides are TGCGCCAGCAGCCAAGTCATGGGGCACGAGCAGTACTTC. It specifies CASSQVMGHEQYF. This chain connects TRBV4-1 to TRBJ2-7, with D possibly matching TRBD1 (5 bases). V was trimmed by 1 base and J by 5 bases, leaving 9 bases between them. Germline V gene sequence: CDR1 MGHRA, CDR2 YSYEKL. The CDR3 contains 13 residues.

The CDR3 DNA follows: TGTGCCAGCAGCTTAGCAGACAGGGGTAGCAATCAGCCCCAGCATTTT. This codes for CASSLADRGSNQPQHF. The V and J genes are TRBV7-9 and TRBJ1-5, with 8 bases identical to TRBD1. The J segment lost 0 bases and the V segment lost 0 bases, leaving 1 base of the junction unmatched. The CDR3 has 16 residues. CDR1 is SEHNR, CDR2 FQNEAQ, per germline (reference sequence).

V usage is TRBV2 and J usage is TRBJ2-1; D call uncertain. V lost 6 bases, J lost 0 bases, and 12 bases lay in between. CDR1 and CDR2 (germline): SNHLY, FYNNEI. The CDR3 extends over 15 amino acids. CDR3 in amino acids: CASSPTVSSYNEQFF. DNA of the CDR3: TGTGCCAGCAGCCCCACAGTGAGCTCCTACAATGAGCAGTTCTTC.

This clone appeared once. This sequence joins TRBV12-3 or TRBV12-4 and TRBJ2-3; TRBD1 is a possible D gene (5 bases). The CDR3 extends over 13 amino acids. V shed 3 bases and J shed 3 bases, with 7 bases lying between them. The CDR3 reads CASSFRQTDTQYF. The CDR3 bases are TGTGCCAGCAGTTTTCGACAGACAGATACGCAGTATTTT.

This sequence joins TRBV4-3 and TRBJ2-1; a possible D gene is TRBD2 (6 bases). The CDR3 is 16 residues long. Trimming removed 1 base from V and 4 bases from J, with 14 bases in between. Germline V CDR1 and CDR2: LGHNA, YSLEER. The CDR3: CASSQGLAGLYNEQFF. CDR3 sequence (DNA): TGCGCCAGCAGCCAAGGGCTGGCGGGGCTATACAATGAGCAGTTCTTC.

V is TRBV7-7 and J is TRBJ2-3; D is perhaps TRBD2 (6 bases). Germline V gene lookup returns CDR1 SSHAT and CDR2 FNYEAQ (reference sequence). The V end was cut by 4 bases, the J end by 4 bases, with 15 bases between. The CDR3 covers 15 residues. DNA of the CDR3: TGTGCCAGCAGCTCCTCCACCCCGGGGGCAGATACGCAGTATTTT. Translation gives CASSSSTPGADTQYF.

The CDR3 protein is CASSYSPGGALREQFF. The DNA for the CDR3 is TGTGCCAGCAGTTACTCGCCCGGGGGGGCCCTGAGAGAGCAGTTCTTC. The genes are TRBV6-5 and TRBJ2-1; 8 bases align to TRBD2. V shed 0 bases, J shed 10 bases, and the junction held 11 bases outside the gene matches. CDR1 MNHEY and CDR2 SVGAGI come from the germline V gene. CDR3 length: 16 residues.

The chain is built from TRBV7-2 and TRBJ2-1; D might be TRBD1 (7 bases). Germline values: CDR1 SGHTA, CDR2 FQGNSA. This CDR3 is built from 14 residues. Between the trimmed V and J ends, which lost 3 bases and 7 bases, there was a span of 13 bases. The CDR3 bases are TGTGCCAGCAGCTTTAGCAGGGGGGTAAATGAGCAGTTCTTC. Amino acid sequence: CASSFSRGVNEQFF.